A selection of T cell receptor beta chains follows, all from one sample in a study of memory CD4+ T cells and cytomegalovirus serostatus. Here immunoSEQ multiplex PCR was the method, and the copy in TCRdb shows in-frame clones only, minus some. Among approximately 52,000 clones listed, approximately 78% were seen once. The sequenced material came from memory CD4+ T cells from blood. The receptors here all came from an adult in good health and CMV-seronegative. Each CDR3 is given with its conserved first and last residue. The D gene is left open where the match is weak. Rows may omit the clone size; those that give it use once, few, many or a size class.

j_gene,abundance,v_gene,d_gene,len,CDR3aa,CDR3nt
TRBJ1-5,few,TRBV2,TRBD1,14,CASTAGQAGQPQHF,TGTGCCAGCACCGCGGGACAGGCTGGACAGCCCCAGCATTTT
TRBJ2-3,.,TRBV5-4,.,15,CASSLRIWSPDTQYF,TGTGCCAGCAGCTTGAGAATCTGGAGCCCAGATACGCAGTATTTT
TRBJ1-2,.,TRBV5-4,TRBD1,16,CASSKRTGASNYGYTF,TGTGCCAGCAGCAAGAGGACAGGGGCGTCAAACTATGGCTACACCTTC
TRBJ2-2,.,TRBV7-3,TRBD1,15,CASGQVGGLTGELFF,TGTGCCAGCGGCCAAGTAGGGGGCCTTACCGGGGAGCTGTTTTTT
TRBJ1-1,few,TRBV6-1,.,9,CASWVEAFF,TGTGCCAGCTGGGTAGAAGCTTTCTTT
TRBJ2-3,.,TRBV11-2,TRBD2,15,CASSLEGGRTNTQYF,TGTGCCAGCAGCTTAGAGGGGGGGAGGACAAATACGCAGTATTTT
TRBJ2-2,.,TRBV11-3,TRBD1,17,CASSLYGYRGGTGELFF,TGTGCCAGCAGCTTATACGGGTACAGGGGCGGCACCGGGGAGCTGTTTTTT
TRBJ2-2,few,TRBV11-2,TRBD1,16,CASSTADRGGTGELFF,TGTGCCAGCAGCACGGCGGACAGGGGAGGCACCGGGGAGCTGTTTTTT
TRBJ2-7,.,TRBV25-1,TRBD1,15,CASSASGTGNYEQYF,TGTGCCAGCAGTGCGTCCGGGACAGGGAACTACGAGCAGTACTTC
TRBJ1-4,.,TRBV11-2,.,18,CASSTGILAGESNEKLFF,TGTGCCAGCAGCACTGGGATCTTAGCGGGCGAATCTAATGAAAAACTGTTTTTT
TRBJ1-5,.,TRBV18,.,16,CASSPNPGQGDQPQHF,TGTGCCAGCTCACCGAACCCGGGGCAGGGTGATCAGCCCCAGCATTTT
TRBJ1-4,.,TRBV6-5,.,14,CASRPGPTNEKLFF,TGTGCCAGCAGACCGGGACCGACAAATGAAAAACTGTTTTTT
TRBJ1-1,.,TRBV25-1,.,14,CASSEAGMNTEAFF,TGTGCCAGCAGTGAAGCAGGCATGAACACTGAAGCTTTCTTT
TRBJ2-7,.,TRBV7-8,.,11,CASSSPYEQYF,TGTGCCAGCAGCTCTCCCTACGAGCAGTACTTC
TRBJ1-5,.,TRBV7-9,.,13,CASSQDTYQPQHF,TGTGCCAGCAGCCAGGACACGTATCAGCCCCAGCATTTT
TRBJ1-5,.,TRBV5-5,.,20,CASSSAPPGMTTYSNQPQHF,TGTGCCAGCAGCTCAGCCCCCCCCGGGATGACGACCTATAGCAATCAGCCCCAGCATTTT
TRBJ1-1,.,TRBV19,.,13,CASSHQGNTEAFF,TGTGCCAGTAGCCATCAGGGGAACACTGAAGCTTTCTTT
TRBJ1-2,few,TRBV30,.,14,CAWSVERRVSFYTF,TGTGCCTGGAGTGTAGAAAGAAGAGTCTCGTTCTACACCTTC
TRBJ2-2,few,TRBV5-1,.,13,CASSLLGLGELFF,TGCGCCAGCAGCTTGTTGGGGCTCGGGGAGCTGTTTTTT
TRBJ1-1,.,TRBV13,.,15,CASSLGRGRATEAFF,TGTGCCAGCAGCTTAGGCCGGGGTCGGGCCACTGAAGCTTTCTTT
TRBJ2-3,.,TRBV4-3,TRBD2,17,CASSQDGWRGAADTQYF,TGCGCCAGCAGCCAAGATGGGTGGCGGGGGGCAGCGGATACGCAGTATTTT
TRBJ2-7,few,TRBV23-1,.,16,CASSQPGKLLAYEQYF,TGCGCCAGCAGTCAACCGGGAAAACTACTCGCCTACGAGCAGTACTTC
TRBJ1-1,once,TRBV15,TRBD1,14,CATSRAPGQYGAFF,TGTGCCACCAGCAGGGCCCCGGGACAGTACGGAGCTTTCTTT
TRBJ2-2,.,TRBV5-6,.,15,CASRWGRTNTGELFF,TGTGCCAGCAGGTGGGGGCGGACGAACACCGGGGAGCTGTTTTTT
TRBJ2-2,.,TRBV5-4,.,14,CASSLWGKPGELFF,TGTGCCAGCAGCTTGTGGGGTAAACCCGGGGAGCTGTTTTTT
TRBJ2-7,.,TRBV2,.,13,CASSVDRNYEQYF,TGTGCCAGCAGTGTGGACAGAAACTACGAGCAGTACTTC
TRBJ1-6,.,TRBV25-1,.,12,CASRTSGSPLHF,TGTGCCAGCAGAACCAGTGGGTCACCCCTCCACTTT
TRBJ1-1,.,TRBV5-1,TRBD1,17,CASSLAGTGSSNTEAFF,TGCGCCAGCAGCTTGGCCGGGACAGGGAGTTCGAACACTGAAGCTTTCTTT
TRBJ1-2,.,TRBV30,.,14,CAWSVGSRNYGYTF,TGTGCCTGGAGTGTTGGAAGCCGGAACTATGGCTACACCTTC
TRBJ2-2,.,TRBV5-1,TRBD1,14,CASSLTGDTGELFF,TGCGCCAGCAGCTTGACAGGGGACACCGGGGAGCTGTTTTTT
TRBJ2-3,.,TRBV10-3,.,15,CAIRGDAGPADTQYF,TGTGCCATCAGGGGAGACGCGGGGCCCGCAGATACGCAGTATTTT
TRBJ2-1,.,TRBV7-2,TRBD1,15,CASSRGQGSYNEQFF,TGTGCCAGCAGCCGGGGACAGGGAAGTTACAATGAGCAGTTCTTC
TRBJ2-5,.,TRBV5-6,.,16,CASSHLGLAGRETQYF,TGTGCCAGCAGCCACTTGGGTTTAGCAGGCCGTGAGACCCAGTACTTC
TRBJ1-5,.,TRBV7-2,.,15,CASSLGSNSNQPQHF,TGTGCCAGCAGCTTGGGGTCAAATAGCAATCAGCCCCAGCATTTT
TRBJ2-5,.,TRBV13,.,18,CASSQETYPDQGQETQYF,TGTGCCAGCAGCCAAGAAACCTATCCTGACCAGGGGCAAGAGACCCAGTACTTC
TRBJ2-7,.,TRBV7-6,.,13,CASSRDLREEQYF,TGTGCCAGCAGCAGGGATCTCCGGGAGGAGCAGTACTTC
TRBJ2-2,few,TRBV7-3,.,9,CALTGELFF,TGTGCCCTGACCGGGGAGCTGTTTTTT
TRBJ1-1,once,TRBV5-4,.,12,CASSLGRGEAFF,TGTGCCAGCAGCTTGGGGCGGGGTGAAGCTTTCTTT
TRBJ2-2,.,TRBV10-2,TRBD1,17,CASTPRDRGIVAGELFF,TGCGCCAGCACTCCCCGGGACAGGGGTATTGTGGCCGGGGAGCTGTTTTTT
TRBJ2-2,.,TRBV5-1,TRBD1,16,CASSRNGQGPTGELFF,TGCGCCAGCAGCCGAAATGGACAGGGACCCACCGGGGAGCTGTTTTTT
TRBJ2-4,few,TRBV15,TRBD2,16,CATSRERGAGGIIQYF,TGTGCCACCAGCAGAGAAAGGGGAGCGGGGGGTATCATTCAGTACTTC
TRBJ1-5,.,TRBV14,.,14,CASSQECAYQPQHF,TGTGCCAGCAGCCAAGAGTGCGCGTATCAGCCCCAGCATTTT
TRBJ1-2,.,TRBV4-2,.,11,CASSQEDGYTF,TGTGCCAGCAGCCAAGAAGATGGCTACACCTTC
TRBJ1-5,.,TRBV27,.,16,CASSTYRGGSNQPQHF,TGTGCCAGCAGTACGTACCGCGGAGGTAGCAATCAGCCCCAGCATTTT
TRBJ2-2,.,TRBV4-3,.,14,CASSQVRHTGELFF,TGCGCCAGCAGCCAAGTGCGGCACACCGGGGAGCTGTTTTTT
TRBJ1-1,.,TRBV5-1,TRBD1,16,CASSVGQGQGNTEAFF,TGCGCCAGCAGCGTTGGACAGGGTCAAGGAAACACTGAAGCTTTCTTT
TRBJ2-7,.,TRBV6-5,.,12,CASSSPSGEQYF,TGTGCCAGCAGTTCACCCAGCGGCGAGCAGTACTTC
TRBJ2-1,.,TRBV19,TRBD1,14,CASSIGTGQNEQFF,TGTGCCAGTAGTATAGGGACAGGGCAAAATGAGCAGTTCTTC
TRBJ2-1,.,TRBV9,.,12,CASSVGMDEQFF,TGTGCCAGCAGCGTAGGGATGGATGAGCAGTTCTTC
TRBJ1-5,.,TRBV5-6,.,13,CASSLQGNQPQHF,TGTGCCAGCAGCTTACAGGGAAATCAGCCCCAGCATTTT